This T cell receptor beta chain was documented in a study of identical twins. This clonotype was detected many times. The antigen remains unidentified. Study results and caveats: For cord blood, abundant beta clonotypes had fewer insertions, unlike memory repertoires, which showed none. Within beta out-of-frame sequences, the excess sharing observed between twins was weaker.

This CDR3 has 12 residues. Germline V gene sequence: CDR1 DFQATT, CDR2 SNEGSKA (reference sequence). The J segment lost 8 bases and the V segment lost 6 bases, leaving 2 bases of the junction unmatched. TCRdb processed the 5' RACE reads anew with MiXCR; each CDR3 protein has one entry. The sample yields hundreds of thousands of distinct CDR3 sequences, over 5% seen once. This TCR came from a man between 18 and 29 years old in good health. The chain carries TRBV20-1 and TRBJ2-1; 12 bases align to TRBD2. The source material was naive T cells sorted from blood. The CDR3 here is CSARTSGDEQFF. The CDR3, as DNA: TGCAGTGCAAGGACTAGCGGGGATGAGCAGTTCTTC.